This entry is about one T cell receptor (beta chain). Its antigen is not identified. This entry is derived from a study of cytomegalovirus exposure and HLA in healthy donors. Background on the study: Of all 380 or so donors who were genotyped, roughly 81% belonged to the Caucasian-associated ancestry cluster.

PCR was performed using 60 Vbeta and 13 Jbeta primers. Sequencing used immunoSEQ multiplex PCR; TCRdb keeps in-frame clones, though not all of them. The profile shows about 190,000 clones, about 80% of them singletons. The CDR3 sequence is 19 residues long. The ends lost 2 bases at V and 8 bases at J; junction bases unmatched: 18. Germline V lookup: CDR1 MNHEY, CDR2 SMNVEV (reference sequence). Study conclusions and caveats: Sequencing likely caused a cluster of highly shared sequence variants. Several of the most significant clusters appeared, in a later analysis, to be linked to common viral pathogens. Researchers catalogued under 200 TCR beta chains as cytomegalovirus-associated.

This chain uses TRBV27 with TRBJ2-1, with 10 bases lining up with TRBD2. The material sequenced was PBMCs. This receptor was taken from a woman between 50 and 59 years old in good health and CMV-seropositive. The CDR3 sequence: CASSLRTSGVNSRMDEQFF. The CDR3 DNA follows: TGTGCCAGCAGTTTACGAACTAGCGGGGTGAATAGTCGTATGGATGAGCAGTTCTTC.